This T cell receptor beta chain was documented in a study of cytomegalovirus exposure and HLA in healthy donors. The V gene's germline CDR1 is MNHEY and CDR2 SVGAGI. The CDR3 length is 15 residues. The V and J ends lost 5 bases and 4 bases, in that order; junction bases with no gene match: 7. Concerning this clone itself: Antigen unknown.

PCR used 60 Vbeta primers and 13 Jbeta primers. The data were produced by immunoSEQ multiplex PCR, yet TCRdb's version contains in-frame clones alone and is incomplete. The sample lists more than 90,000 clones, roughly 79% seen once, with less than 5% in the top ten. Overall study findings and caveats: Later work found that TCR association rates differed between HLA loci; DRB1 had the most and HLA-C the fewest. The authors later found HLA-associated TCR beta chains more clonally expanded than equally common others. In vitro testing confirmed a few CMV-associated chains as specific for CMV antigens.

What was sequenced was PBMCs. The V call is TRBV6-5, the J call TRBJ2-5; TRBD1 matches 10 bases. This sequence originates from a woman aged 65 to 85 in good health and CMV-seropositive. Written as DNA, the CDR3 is TGTGCCAGCAGTCAGTCCCGGGACAGGGGAGAGACCCAGTACTTC. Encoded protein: CASSQSRDRGETQYF.